Listed below are T cell receptor beta chains from one sample, sequenced in a study of PD-1 blockade in classical Hodgkin lymphoma. TCRdb's table, derived via immunoSEQ multiplex PCR, lists solely in-frame clones and lacks some. The sample consists of about 41,000 clones, around 69% of them appearing once. Sequenced material: peripheral blood mononuclear cells (PBMCs), taken before the fourth cycle of nivolumab. The receptors were gathered from a human donor with classical Hodgkin lymphoma. Both conserved end residues are part of each CDR3. Each record gives: V gene, clone size, D gene, J gene, CDR3 protein, CDR3 DNA. A D gene is named only where the DNA matches it firmly. Size is omitted from some rows. Given values are once, few, many or a class for expanded clones.

V: TRBV4-1
size: few
D: NA
J: TRBJ1-5
CDR3: CASSDTGPDFNQPQHF
DNA: TGCGCCAGCAGCGACACAGGGCCCGATTTTAATCAGCCCCAGCATTTT

V: TRBV6-6
size: few
D: NA
J: TRBJ2-5
CDR3: CASSYPPDLQETQYF
DNA: TGTGCCAGCAGTTACCCCCCCGACTTACAAGAGACCCAGTACTTC

V: TRBV6-1
size: NA
D: NA
J: TRBJ2-7
CDR3: CASSEVGTPYYEQYF
DNA: TGTGCCAGCAGTGAAGTAGGGACACCTTACTACGAGCAGTACTTC

V: TRBV6-5
size: NA
D: NA
J: TRBJ1-4
CDR3: CASREHEKLFF
DNA: TGTGCCAGCAGGGAGCATGAAAAACTGTTTTTT

V: TRBV7-2
size: NA
D: TRBD2
J: TRBJ2-3
CDR3: CASRSGGSDTQYF
DNA: TGTGCCAGCCGTAGCGGGGGCTCAGATACGCAGTATTTT

V: TRBV7-9
size: NA
D: TRBD1
J: TRBJ2-7
CDR3: CASSLGAGGYEQYF
DNA: TGTGCCAGCAGCTTAGGTGCAGGGGGCTACGAGCAGTACTTC

V: TRBV28
size: few
D: NA
J: TRBJ2-5
CDR3: CASSFDVVETQYF
DNA: TGTGCCAGCAGTTTCGATGTGGTCGAGACCCAGTACTTC

V: TRBV27
size: once
D: NA
J: TRBJ2-7
CDR3: CASSAQYSGTTYEQYF
DNA: TGTGCCAGCAGTGCCCAATACAGCGGCACGACCTACGAGCAGTACTTC

V: TRBV10-3
size: NA
D: TRBD1
J: TRBJ1-4
CDR3: CATRTGNEKLFF
DNA: TGTGCCACCCGGACAGGGAATGAAAAACTGTTTTTT

V: TRBV27
size: once
D: NA
J: TRBJ1-1
CDR3: CASSVGRGYTEAFF
DNA: TGTGCCAGCAGTGTTGGCAGGGGTTACACTGAAGCTTTCTTT

V: TRBV28
size: NA
D: NA
J: TRBJ1-5
CDR3: CASSLGGTNQPQHF
DNA: TGTGCCAGCAGTTTAGGGGGGACTAATCAGCCCCAGCATTTT

V: TRBV29-1
size: NA
D: TRBD1
J: TRBJ1-2
CDR3: CSVSGTGGYGYTF
DNA: TGCAGCGTTAGCGGGACAGGGGGCTATGGCTACACCTTC

V: TRBV10-3
size: few
D: TRBD1
J: TRBJ2-1
CDR3: CAIRTGTGDNEQFF
DNA: TGTGCCATCAGGACCGGGACAGGTGACAATGAGCAGTTCTTC

V: TRBV4-2
size: NA
D: TRBD1
J: TRBJ1-4
CDR3: CASSQIQGNEKLFF
DNA: TGTGCCAGCAGCCAAATACAGGGGAACGAAAAACTGTTTTTT

V: TRBV18
size: NA
D: TRBD2
J: TRBJ2-1
CDR3: CASSHPRAGGDEQFF
DNA: TGTGCCAGCTCCCACCCGAGAGCGGGGGGGGACGAGCAGTTCTTC

V: TRBV5-4
size: NA
D: NA
J: TRBJ2-5
CDR3: CASSFTQGEEETQYF
DNA: TGTGCCAGCAGTTTCACACAGGGCGAGGAAGAGACCCAGTACTTC

V: TRBV27
size: NA
D: NA
J: TRBJ2-7
CDR3: CASSLSKSLPREQYF
DNA: TGTGCCAGCAGTTTATCTAAGTCTCTCCCTCGGGAGCAGTACTTC

V: TRBV27
size: NA
D: NA
J: TRBJ1-2
CDR3: CASTPGGSYGYTF
DNA: TGTGCCAGCACCCCCGGGGGAAGCTATGGCTACACCTTC

V: TRBV10-3
size: NA
D: NA
J: TRBJ2-3
CDR3: CAIRERTGSSTDTQYF
DNA: TGTGCCATCAGAGAACGAACAGGCTCTAGCACAGATACGCAGTATTTT

V: TRBV14
size: NA
D: TRBD1
J: TRBJ1-4
CDR3: CASSHNRGEKLFF
DNA: TGTGCCAGCAGCCATAACAGGGGTGAAAAACTGTTTTTT

V: TRBV29-1
size: NA
D: NA
J: TRBJ1-6
CDR3: CSVEVGRGSPLHF
DNA: TGCAGCGTTGAAGTGGGCAGAGGATCACCCCTCCACTTT

V: TRBV5-1
size: NA
D: TRBD2
J: TRBJ2-3
CDR3: CASTGLASGEDTQYF
DNA: TGCGCCAGCACGGGACTAGCGTCGGGGGAGGATACGCAGTATTTT

V: TRBV12-2
size: NA
D: NA
J: TRBJ2-1
CDR3: CASRCATDKYNEQFF
DNA: TGTGCAAGTCGCTGTGCGACAGATAAGTACAATGAGCAGTTCTTC

V: TRBV7-7
size: few
D: NA
J: TRBJ1-1
CDR3: CASSLGLATEAFF
DNA: TGTGCTAGCAGCTTAGGGTTGGCCACTGAAGCTTTCTTT

V: TRBV7-9
size: few
D: NA
J: TRBJ1-2
CDR3: CASSFMRGGYGYTF
DNA: TGTGCCAGCAGCTTCATGAGAGGTGGCTATGGCTACACCTTC

V: TRBV7-3
size: NA
D: NA
J: TRBJ2-1
CDR3: CASSPLPGAYNEQFF
DNA: TGTGCCAGCAGCCCTCTGCCGGGGGCTTACAATGAGCAGTTCTTC

V: TRBV6-1
size: NA
D: TRBD1
J: TRBJ2-7
CDR3: CAGQPGQGLGEQYF
DNA: TGTGCCGGTCAACCGGGACAGGGGTTGGGGGAGCAGTACTTC

V: TRBV28
size: NA
D: TRBD1
J: TRBJ2-1
CDR3: CATEDRIYNEQFF
DNA: TGTGCCACCGAGGACAGGATATACAATGAGCAGTTCTTC

V: TRBV11-3
size: NA
D: NA
J: TRBJ2-5
CDR3: CASSPAGLGETQYF
DNA: TGTGCCAGCAGCCCAGCCGGGTTGGGAGAGACCCAGTACTTC

V: TRBV30
size: NA
D: NA
J: TRBJ2-7
CDR3: CAWSGPSSYEQYF
DNA: TGTGCCTGGAGTGGGCCGAGCTCCTACGAGCAGTACTTC

V: TRBV7-9
size: NA
D: NA
J: TRBJ2-7
CDR3: CASSLTGEAYEQYF
DNA: TGTGCCAGCAGCCTTACAGGGGAGGCCTACGAGCAGTACTTC

V: TRBV7-9
size: NA
D: TRBD1
J: TRBJ1-4
CDR3: CATQTSQGAREKLFF
DNA: TGTGCCACGCAAACCTCGCAGGGGGCTAGGGAAAAACTGTTTTTT

V: TRBV2
size: NA
D: NA
J: TRBJ2-3
CDR3: CASSDRALSYTDTQYF
DNA: TGTGCCAGCAGCGATAGGGCACTATCGTATACAGATACGCAGTATTTT

V: TRBV9
size: NA
D: TRBD2
J: TRBJ2-1
CDR3: CASSAYSGGDYNEQFF
DNA: TGTGCCAGCAGCGCATATAGCGGGGGAGACTACAATGAGCAGTTCTTC

V: TRBV6-5
size: NA
D: NA
J: TRBJ1-2
CDR3: CASRDGYYGYTF
DNA: TGTGCCAGCAGAGACGGTTACTATGGCTACACCTTC

V: TRBV23-1
size: few
D: NA
J: TRBJ1-3
CDR3: CASSPTPGLLVRGRSISGNTIYF
DNA: TGCGCCAGCAGTCCCACACCGGGACTTCTGGTACGGGGTCGAAGTATCTCTGGAAACACCATATATTTT

V: TRBV6-5
size: once
D: TRBD1
J: TRBJ2-7
CDR3: CASLPHRGSVYEQYF
DNA: TGTGCCAGCCTACCCCACAGGGGGTCAGTCTACGAGCAGTACTTC